These 14 T cell receptor beta chains were all obtained from the same sample, sequenced in a study of T cell changes during pregnancy in multiple sclerosis. Repertoires were generated with immunoSEQ multiplex PCR, while TCRdb's copy carries only in-frame clones and drops some. Of over 25,000 clones in the sample, 85% to 90% were seen once. The sequences come from CD8+ T cells from peripheral blood mononuclear cells, collected before pregnancy. Every receptor here comes from a female donor with multiple sclerosis, enrolled in a pregnancy study.

The rearrangement links TRBV5-1 to TRBJ2-4; D perhaps matches TRBD1 (6 bases). Germline V gives CDR1 SGHRS, CDR2 YFSETQ. The CDR3 spans 13 residues. V shed 2 bases and J shed 6 bases, with 9 bases lying between them. The CDR3 loop is CASSLRGTNIQYF. CDR3 nucleotides: TGCGCCAGCAGCTTAAGGGGGACAAACATTCAGTACTTC.

V is TRBV4-1 and J is TRBJ1-1; D unclear. This CDR3 is built from 15 residues. Trimming shortened V by 0 bases and J by 1 base, and 9 bases separated the two germline ends. CDR1 MGHRA and CDR2 YSYEKL come from the germline V gene. The CDR3 region is CASSQDLGRNTEAFF. CDR3 in DNA: TGCGCCAGCAGCCAAGATCTTGGGAGGAACACTGAAGCTTTCTTT.

This sequence joins TRBV6-5 and TRBJ2-2; D may be TRBD2 (6 bases). Germline V gene data show CDR1 as MNHEY and CDR2 as SVGAGI. The V gene lost 1 base and the J gene lost 4 bases, with 13 bases spanning the gap. The CDR3 is made up of 16 amino acids. The CDR3 DNA follows: TGTGCCAGCAGTTACTTCGACCGGAGGGGCACCGGGGAGCTGTTTTTT. This gives the protein CASSYFDRRGTGELFF.

DNA for the CDR3: TGTGCCAGCAGTATCTTGGGCGGGGGGGCCTACGAGCAGTACTTC. It translates to CASSILGGGAYEQYF. The chain employs TRBV28 and TRBJ2-7; 9 bases fit TRBD2. Germline V lookup: CDR1 MDHEN, CDR2 SYDVKM. J lost 2 bases, V lost 5 bases, and 7 bases had no gene match. The CDR3 is 15 residues long.

The V gene is TRBV7-9, the J gene TRBJ2-5; 9 nucleotides align to TRBD2. Germline values: CDR1 SEHNR, CDR2 FQNEAQ (reference sequence). The CDR3 is made up of 18 amino acids. V trimming: 3 bases; J trimming: 1 base; junction bases outside the gene matches: 12. DNA of the CDR3: TGTGCCAGCAGCTTCGGCGTAAGCGGGGGGCCTTCCCAAGAGACCCAGTACTTC. Protein: CASSFGVSGGPSQETQYF.

The chain combines TRBV11-3 with TRBJ2-3, with TRBD2 as a possible D gene (6 bases). The V end lost 5 bases, the J end lost 5 bases, and 17 bases lay between the germline ends. CDR1 SGHNT and CDR2 YENEEA come from the germline V gene. The CDR3 length is 15 residues. The CDR3 DNA reads TGTGCCAGCAGCCTGTCGGTGCGGGGCCAAGATACGCAGTATTTT. Protein product: CASSLSVRGQDTQYF.

The rearrangement links TRBV7-6 to TRBJ2-2, with 9 bases matching TRBD2. Trimming took 1 base from V and 5 from J; bases not matched to a gene: 8. CDR3 length equals 17 residues. The germline CDR1 and CDR2 sequences are SGHVS and FNYEAQ. DNA of the CDR3: TGTGCCAGCAGCTTAGGAGCGGGGGGCCCCGGGACCGGGGAGCTGTTTTTT. Translated, it gives CASSLGAGGPGTGELFF.

This clone was counted a single time. The chain joins TRBV9 to TRBJ2-1; possible D gene TRBD2, 7 bases. Germline V gene data show CDR1 as SGDLS and CDR2 as YYNGEE. V lost 0 bases to trimming and J lost 8 bases, with 24 bases between them. This CDR3 is built from 18 residues. The CDR3 DNA reads TGTGCCAGCAGCGTAGGGCCACTCGGGGCAGGGGAGGGGTATGAGCAGTTCTTC. It yields the protein CASSVGPLGAGEGYEQFF.

This clone appeared once. The J gene is TRBJ2-1, the V gene TRBV9; tentative D call: TRBD1 (5 bases). The V gene lost 0 bases and the J gene lost 7 bases, with 11 bases spanning the gap. This CDR3 is built from 14 residues. CDR1 is SGDLS and CDR2 is YYNGEE in the germline V gene. The CDR3 DNA reads as TGTGCCAGCAGCGTAGCCGGACACCTGAATGAGCAGTTCTTC. It encodes CASSVAGHLNEQFF.

This chain joins TRBV10-3 and TRBJ1-6; no firm D call. This CDR3 is built from 14 residues. Germline loops: CDR1 ENHRY, CDR2 SYGVKD. V was clipped by 4 bases and J by 10 bases, with 14 bases between them. This chain's CDR3 is CAISAAQERSPLHF. In DNA, the CDR3 is TGTGCCATCAGTGCGGCTCAGGAAAGGTCACCCCTCCACTTT.

J is TRBJ1-5 and V is TRBV28; D gene uncertain. Trimming left V 6 bases short and J 5 bases short, with 17 bases between. Germline CDR1 MDHEN, CDR2 SYDVKM. The CDR3 extends over 15 amino acids. CDR3 DNA sequence: TGTGCCAGCAGCCCTGTCTTCGGGGTTGATCAGCCCCAGCATTTT. Protein: CASSPVFGVDQPQHF.

The chain uses TRBV7-9 and TRBJ1-4; 8 bases match TRBD1. This CDR3 is 15 amino acids long. With 4 bases clipped from V and 4 bases from J, the junction kept 5 bases outside the gene matches. CDR1 SEHNR and CDR2 FQNEAQ come from the germline V gene (reference sequence). The CDR3 DNA sequence: TGTGCCAGCAGCTCCTCACAGGGGGTTAATGAAAAACTGTTTTTT. Encoded protein: CASSSSQGVNEKLFF.

V and J are TRBV6-1 and TRBJ1-5; 7 bases are shared with TRBD1. The CDR3 spans 16 residues. From germline, CDR1 is MNHNS and CDR2 SASEGT. V trimming: 2 bases; J trimming: 7 bases; junction bases outside the gene matches: 11. CDR3 DNA sequence: TGTGCCAGCAGTGAATCAATCGGGACAGTCAGCCAGCCCCAGCATTTT. Translation gives CASSESIGTVSQPQHF.

The chain recombines TRBV30 with TRBJ2-7; weak D call: TRBD1 (5 bases). Trimming left V 4 bases short and J 2 bases short, with 12 bases between. The CDR3 is 13 amino acids. Germline lookup yields CDR1 GTSNPN and CDR2 SVGIG (reference sequence). CDR3 sequence: CAWMKQVPYEQYF. The CDR3, as DNA: TGTGCCTGGATGAAACAGGTACCCTACGAGCAGTACTTC.